These 8 T cell receptor beta chains originate from one sample sequenced in a study of early T cells in non-severe SARS-CoV-2 infection. MiXCR was run by TCRdb on the 5' RACE reads, yielding one entry per CDR3 protein. The table records about 110,000 distinct CDR3 sequences, roughly 12% of them present only once. This specimen was whole blood, taken at baseline. Receptors originate from an adult who was a healthcare worker with PCR-confirmed SARS-CoV-2 infection or an uninfected control (not recorded which).

This clonotype came up once. The chain uses TRBV5-6 and TRBJ2-2, with 7 bases fitting TRBD2. The V and J ends lost 3 bases and 2 bases, in that order; junction bases with no gene match: 7. This CDR3 contains 16 residues. Germline V gene sequence: CDR1 SGHDT, CDR2 YYEEEE. Here the CDR3 reads CASSWTREANTGELFF. CDR3 sequence (DNA): TGTGCCAGCAGCTGGACCCGGGAGGCAAACACCGGGGAGCTGTTTTTT.

The chain has TRBV18 and TRBJ2-7; D unresolved. Germline V lookup: CDR1 KGHSH, CDR2 LQKENI. Trimming took off 0 bases at V and 4 bases at J, with 7 bases between the two ends. The CDR3 runs 13 residues. The CDR3 nucleotides read TGTGCCAGCTCACCACCGAGCGCGTACGAGCAGTACTTC. Its translation: CASSPPSAYEQYF.

This clonotype was found a few times. This sequence joins TRBV20-1 and TRBJ1-1, with D tentatively TRBD1 (5 bases). Germline V lookup: CDR1 DFQATT, CDR2 SNEGSKA (reference sequence). This CDR3 is built from 12 residues. Trimming removed 4 bases at V and 5 bases at J, with 11 bases between. The CDR3 DNA is TGCAGTGCTATCGCTCGGGGGACTGAAGCTTTCTTT. Its protein is CSAIARGTEAFF.

This clonotype was seen ten or more times. The chain combines TRBV14 with TRBJ1-1; D is undetermined. CDR3 length: 16 amino acids. The V gene lost 5 bases and the J gene lost 0 bases, with 16 bases spanning the gap. Germline V gene data show CDR1 as SGHDN and CDR2 as FVKESK. The CDR3 nucleotides are TGTGCCAGCAGCTCCGGACTGTTCCGCATGAACACTGAAGCTTTCTTT. This encodes CASSSGLFRMNTEAFF.

The genes are TRBV19 and TRBJ2-5; either TRBD1 or TRBD2 may supply D (5 bases each). Germline values: CDR1 LNHDA, CDR2 SQIVND (reference sequence). Between the trimmed V and J ends, which lost 6 bases and 2 bases, there was a span of 16 bases. The CDR3 extends over 15 amino acids. The CDR3 sequence is CASRTSGRKQETQYF. The CDR3, as DNA: TGTGCCAGTAGAACATCAGGGAGAAAACAAGAGACCCAGTACTTC.

This clonotype was seen more than once but under ten times. The chain has TRBV6-5 and TRBJ1-4; TRBD1 might be the D (5 bases). This CDR3 has 14 residues. V dropped 6 bases and J dropped 6 bases, with 14 bases sitting between them. Germline values: CDR1 MNHEY, CDR2 SVGAGI. CDR3 nucleotides: TGTGCCAGCAGCCGGGACGGGCGATATGAAAAACTGTTTTTT. Protein sequence: CASSRDGRYEKLFF.

This clonotype appeared many times. V and J are TRBV28 and TRBJ2-2, with 9 bases fitting TRBD1. Germline CDR1 MDHEN, CDR2 SYDVKM. CDR3 length: 14 residues. With 8 bases clipped from V and 4 bases from J, the junction kept 5 bases outside the gene matches. The CDR3 spells CASAGQGSTGELFF. For the CDR3, the DNA is TGTGCCAGCGCGGGACAGGGCTCCACCGGGGAGCTGTTTTTT.

This clonotype appeared a few times. The V and J genes are TRBV12-3 or TRBV12-4 and TRBJ1-5; 9 nucleotides align to TRBD1. Unmatched junction bases numbered 5, after V lost 4 bases and J lost 4 bases. This CDR3 is built from 15 residues. CDR3 nucleotide sequence: TGTGCCAGCAGTTCAACAGGGGGCAAAAATCAGCCCCAGCATTTT. It encodes CASSSTGGKNQPQHF.